This T cell receptor (beta chain) appears in the sequencing data of a study of T-cell memory formation after mild COVID-19. The wider study: The two donors had largely donor-specific TCR clusters.

V lost 0 bases and J 8 bases, leaving 5 bases between the germline ends. Germline V gene data show CDR1 as LNHNV and CDR2 as YYDKDF (reference sequence). The CDR3 extends over 13 amino acids. TCRdb redid the calling of the 5' RACE reads with MiXCR, one entry per CDR3 protein. Of about 400,000 distinct CDR3 sequences listed, approximately 16% were seen once; the top ten hold approximately 21%. The study's findings and limits: Memory sampled before infection contained some responding clones, suggesting cross-reactive memory joined.

This clonotype has only a few counts. Its antigen is currently unknown. Sequenced sample: PBMCs or a T cell subset sorted from them (not recorded which). The V gene is TRBV15, the J gene TRBJ1-6; D is uncertain. This clonotype was obtained from a man between 18 and 29 years old who had mild COVID-19 (a few samples of this study predate the infection). Cell type and time point are not known. The CDR3 region is CATSREEDSPLHF. The CDR3, as DNA: TGTGCCACCAGCAGAGAAGAAGATTCACCCCTCCACTTT. Full variable domain (remainder filled in from reference TRBV15 and TRBJ1-6): DAMVIQNPRYQVTQFGKPVTLSCSQTLNHNVMYWYQQKSSQAPKLLFHYYDKDFNNEADTPDNFQSRRPNTSFCFLDIRSPGLGDTAMYLCATSREEDSPLHFGNGTRLTVT.